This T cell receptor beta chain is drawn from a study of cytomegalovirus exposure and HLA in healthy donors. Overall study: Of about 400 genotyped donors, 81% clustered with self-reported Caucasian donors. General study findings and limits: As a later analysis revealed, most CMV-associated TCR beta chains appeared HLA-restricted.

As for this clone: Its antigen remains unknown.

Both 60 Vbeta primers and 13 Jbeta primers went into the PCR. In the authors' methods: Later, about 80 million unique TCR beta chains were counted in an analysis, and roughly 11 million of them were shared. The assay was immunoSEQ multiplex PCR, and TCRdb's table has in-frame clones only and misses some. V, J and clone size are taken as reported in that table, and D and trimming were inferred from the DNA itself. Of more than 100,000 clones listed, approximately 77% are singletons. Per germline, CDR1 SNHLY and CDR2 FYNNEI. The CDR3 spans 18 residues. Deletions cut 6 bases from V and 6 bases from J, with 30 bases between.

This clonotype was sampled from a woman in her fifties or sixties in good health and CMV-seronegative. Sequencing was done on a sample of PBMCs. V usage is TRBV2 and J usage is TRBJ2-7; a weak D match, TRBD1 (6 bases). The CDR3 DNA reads TGTGCCAGCAGCCCGAGTTATTTGGGGGCTAAACTGTTGAGCGAGCAGTACTTC. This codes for CASSPSYLGAKLLSEQYF.